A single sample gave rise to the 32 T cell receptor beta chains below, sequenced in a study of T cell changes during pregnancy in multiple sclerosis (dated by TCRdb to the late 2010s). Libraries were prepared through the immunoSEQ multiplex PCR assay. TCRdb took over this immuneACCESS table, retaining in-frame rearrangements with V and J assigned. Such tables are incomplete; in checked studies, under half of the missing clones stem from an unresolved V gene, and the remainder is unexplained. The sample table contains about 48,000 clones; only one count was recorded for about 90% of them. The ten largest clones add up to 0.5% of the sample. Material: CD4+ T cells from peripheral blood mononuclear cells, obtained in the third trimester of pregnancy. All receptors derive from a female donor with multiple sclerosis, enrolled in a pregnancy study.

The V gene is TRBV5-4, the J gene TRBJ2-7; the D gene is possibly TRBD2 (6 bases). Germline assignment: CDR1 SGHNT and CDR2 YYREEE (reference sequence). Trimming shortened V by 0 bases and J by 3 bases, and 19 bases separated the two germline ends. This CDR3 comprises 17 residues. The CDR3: CASSLEVGPSDSYEQYF. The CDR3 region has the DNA TGTGCCAGCAGCTTGGAGGTGGGGCCTAGCGATAGCTACGAGCAGTACTTC.

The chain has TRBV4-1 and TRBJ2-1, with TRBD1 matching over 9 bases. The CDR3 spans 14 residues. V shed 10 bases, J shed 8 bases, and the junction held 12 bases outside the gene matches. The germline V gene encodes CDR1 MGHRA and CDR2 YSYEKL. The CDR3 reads CATAPRDRDYEQFF. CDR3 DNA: TGCGCCACCGCCCCAAGGGACAGGGACTATGAGCAGTTCTTC.

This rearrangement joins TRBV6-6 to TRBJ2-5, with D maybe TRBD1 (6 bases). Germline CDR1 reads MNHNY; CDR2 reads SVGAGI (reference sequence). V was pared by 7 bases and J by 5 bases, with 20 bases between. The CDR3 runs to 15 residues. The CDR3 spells CASMGETTDRETQYF. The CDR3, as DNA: TGTGCCAGCATGGGGGAAACAACCGACAGGGAGACCCAGTACTTC.

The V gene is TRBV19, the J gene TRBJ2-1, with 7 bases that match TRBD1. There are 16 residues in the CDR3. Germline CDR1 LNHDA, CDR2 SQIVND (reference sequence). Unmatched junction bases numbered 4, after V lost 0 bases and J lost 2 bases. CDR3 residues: CASSIENRGPYNEQFF. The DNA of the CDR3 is TGTGCCAGTAGTATAGAAAACAGGGGCCCCTACAATGAGCAGTTCTTC.

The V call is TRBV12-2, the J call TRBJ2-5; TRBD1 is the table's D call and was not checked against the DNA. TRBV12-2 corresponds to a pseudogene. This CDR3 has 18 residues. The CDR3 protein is CASRLAVQGEALILTQYF. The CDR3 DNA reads TGTGCAAGTCGCTTAGCGGTTCAGGGGGAAGCATTAATATTGACCCAGTACTTC.

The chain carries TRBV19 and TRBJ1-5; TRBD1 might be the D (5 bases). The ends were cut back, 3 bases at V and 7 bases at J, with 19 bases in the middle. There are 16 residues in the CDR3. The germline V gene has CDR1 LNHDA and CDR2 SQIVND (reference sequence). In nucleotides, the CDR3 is TGTGCCAGTAGTATCGGCCGGGTTGGGGAGGGGCAGCCCCAGCATTTT. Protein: CASSIGRVGEGQPQHF. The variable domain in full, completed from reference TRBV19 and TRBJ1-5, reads DGGITQSPKYLFRKEGQNVTLSCEQNLNHDAMYWYRQDPGQGLRLIYYSQIVNDFQKGDIAEGYSVSREKKESFPLTVTSAQKNPTAFYLCASSIGRVGEGQPQHFGDGTRLSIL.

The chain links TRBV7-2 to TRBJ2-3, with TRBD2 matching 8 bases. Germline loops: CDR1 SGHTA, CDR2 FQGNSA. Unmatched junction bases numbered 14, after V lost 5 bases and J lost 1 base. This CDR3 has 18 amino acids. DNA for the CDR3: TGTGCCAGCAGCCCCTGGGCGGGGGGCGGGAGTGGCACAGATACGCAGTATTTT. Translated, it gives CASSPWAGGGSGTDTQYF.

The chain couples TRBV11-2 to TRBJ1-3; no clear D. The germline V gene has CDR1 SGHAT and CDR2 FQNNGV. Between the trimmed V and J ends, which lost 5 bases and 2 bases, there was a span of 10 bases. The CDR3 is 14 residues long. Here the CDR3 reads CASSPHGAGNTIYF. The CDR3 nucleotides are TGTGCCAGCAGCCCACACGGGGCTGGAAACACCATATATTTT.

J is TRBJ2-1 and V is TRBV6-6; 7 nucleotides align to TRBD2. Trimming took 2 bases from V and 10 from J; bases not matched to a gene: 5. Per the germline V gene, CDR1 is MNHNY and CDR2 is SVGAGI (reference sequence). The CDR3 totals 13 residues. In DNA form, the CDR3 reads TGTGCCAGCAGTTACGTGATTAGCGGGGAGCAGTTCTTC. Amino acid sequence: CASSYVISGEQFF.

CDR3 region: CATSPAGLTYNSPLHF. The DNA for the CDR3 is TGTGCCACCAGCCCGGCAGGACTCACCTATAATTCACCCCTCCACTTT. This rearrangement joins TRBV15 to TRBJ1-6; no clear D gene. The CDR3 has 16 amino acids. V was trimmed by 5 bases and J by 2 bases, leaving 13 bases between them. Germline V lookup: CDR1 LNHNV, CDR2 YYDKDF (reference sequence).

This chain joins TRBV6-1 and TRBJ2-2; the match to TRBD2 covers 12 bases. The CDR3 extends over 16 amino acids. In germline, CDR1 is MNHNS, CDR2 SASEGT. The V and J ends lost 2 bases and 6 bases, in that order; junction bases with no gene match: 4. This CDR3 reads CASSEWTSGDPGELFF. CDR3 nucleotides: TGTGCCAGCAGTGAATGGACTAGCGGGGATCCCGGGGAGCTGTTTTTT.

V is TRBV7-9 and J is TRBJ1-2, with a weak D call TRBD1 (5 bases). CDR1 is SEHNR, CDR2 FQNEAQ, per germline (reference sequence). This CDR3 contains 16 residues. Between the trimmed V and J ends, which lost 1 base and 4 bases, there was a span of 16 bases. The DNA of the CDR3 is TGTGCCAGCAGCTTAGGGGAGGGGAGAGGTTTCTATGGCTACACCTTC. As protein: CASSLGEGRGFYGYTF.

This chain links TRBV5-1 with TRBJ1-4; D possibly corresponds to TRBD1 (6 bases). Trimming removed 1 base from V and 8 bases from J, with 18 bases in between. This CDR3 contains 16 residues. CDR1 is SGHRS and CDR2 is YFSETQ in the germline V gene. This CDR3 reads CASSLYMTGPNEKLFF. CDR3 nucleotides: TGCGCCAGCAGCTTGTATATGACAGGTCCAAACGAAAAACTGTTTTTT.

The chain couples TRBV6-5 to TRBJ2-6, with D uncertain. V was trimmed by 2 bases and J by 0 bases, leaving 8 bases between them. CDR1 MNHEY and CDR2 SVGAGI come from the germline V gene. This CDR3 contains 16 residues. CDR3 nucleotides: TGTGCCAGCAGTTACACCCTAGACTCTGGGGCCAACGTCCTGACTTTC. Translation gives CASSYTLDSGANVLTF.

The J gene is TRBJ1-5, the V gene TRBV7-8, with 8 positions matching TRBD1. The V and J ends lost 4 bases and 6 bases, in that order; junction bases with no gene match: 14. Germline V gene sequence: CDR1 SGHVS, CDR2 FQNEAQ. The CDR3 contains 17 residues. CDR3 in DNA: TGTGCCAGCAGCTATGGTAGGCAAACAGGGGGAAGTCAGCCCCAGCATTTT. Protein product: CASSYGRQTGGSQPQHF.

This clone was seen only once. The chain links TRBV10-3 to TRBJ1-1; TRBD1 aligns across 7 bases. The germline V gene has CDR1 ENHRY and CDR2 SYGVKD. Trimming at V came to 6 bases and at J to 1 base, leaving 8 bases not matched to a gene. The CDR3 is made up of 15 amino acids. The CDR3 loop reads CAIRPRQGTNTEAFF. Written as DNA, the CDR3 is TGTGCCATCAGACCCAGACAGGGCACGAACACTGAAGCTTTCTTT.

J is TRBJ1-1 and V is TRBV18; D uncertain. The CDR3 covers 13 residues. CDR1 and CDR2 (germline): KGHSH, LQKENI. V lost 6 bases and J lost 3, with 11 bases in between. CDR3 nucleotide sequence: TGTGCCAGCTCCCCTCGCCCGGACACTGAAGCTTTCTTT. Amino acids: CASSPRPDTEAFF.

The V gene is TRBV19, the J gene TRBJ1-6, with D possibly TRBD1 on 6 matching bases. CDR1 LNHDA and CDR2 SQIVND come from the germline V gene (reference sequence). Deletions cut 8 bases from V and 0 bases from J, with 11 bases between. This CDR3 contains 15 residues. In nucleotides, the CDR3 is TGTGCCAGTTTTCGAGGGGGCTCCTATAATTCACCCCTCCACTTT. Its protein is CASFRGGSYNSPLHF. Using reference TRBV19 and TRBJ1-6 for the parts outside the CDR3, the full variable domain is DGGITQSPKYLFRKEGQNVTLSCEQNLNHDAMYWYRQDPGQGLRLIYYSQIVNDFQKGDIAEGYSVSREKKESFPLTVTSAQKNPTAFYLCASFRGGSYNSPLHFGNGTRLTVT.

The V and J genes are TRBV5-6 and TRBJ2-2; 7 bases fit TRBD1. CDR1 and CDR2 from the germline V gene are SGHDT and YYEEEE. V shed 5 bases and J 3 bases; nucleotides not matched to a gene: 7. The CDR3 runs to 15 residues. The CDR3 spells CASRRTDRDTGELFF. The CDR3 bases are TGTGCCAGCAGGCGGACCGACAGGGACACCGGGGAGCTGTTTTTT.

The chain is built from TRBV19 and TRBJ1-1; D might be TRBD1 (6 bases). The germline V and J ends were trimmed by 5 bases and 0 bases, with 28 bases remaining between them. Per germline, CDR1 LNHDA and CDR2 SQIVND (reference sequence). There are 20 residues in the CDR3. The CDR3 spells CASSDETGTHYQGMNTEAFF. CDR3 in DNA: TGTGCCAGTAGTGATGAGACCGGGACACACTACCAGGGGATGAACACTGAAGCTTTCTTT. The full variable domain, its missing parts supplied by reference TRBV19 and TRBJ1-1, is DGGITQSPKYLFRKEGQNVTLSCEQNLNHDAMYWYRQDPGQGLRLIYYSQIVNDFQKGDIAEGYSVSREKKESFPLTVTSAQKNPTAFYLCASSDETGTHYQGMNTEAFFGQGTRLTVV.

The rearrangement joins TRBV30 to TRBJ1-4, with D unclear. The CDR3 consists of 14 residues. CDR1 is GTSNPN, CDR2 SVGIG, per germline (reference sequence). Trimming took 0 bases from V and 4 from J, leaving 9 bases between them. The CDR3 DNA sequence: TGTGCCTGGAGTGTAGCGGGAATTAATGAAAAACTGTTTTTT. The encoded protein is CAWSVAGINEKLFF.

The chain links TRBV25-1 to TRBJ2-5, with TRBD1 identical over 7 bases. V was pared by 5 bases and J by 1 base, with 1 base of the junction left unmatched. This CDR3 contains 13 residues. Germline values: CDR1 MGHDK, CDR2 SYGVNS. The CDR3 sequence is CASSTGAQETQYF. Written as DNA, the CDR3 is TGTGCCAGCAGTACAGGGGCCCAAGAGACCCAGTACTTC.

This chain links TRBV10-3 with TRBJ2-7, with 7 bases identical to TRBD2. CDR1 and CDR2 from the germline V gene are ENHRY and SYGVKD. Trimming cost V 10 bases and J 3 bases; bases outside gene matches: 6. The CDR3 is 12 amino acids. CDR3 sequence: CATRWEGYEQYF. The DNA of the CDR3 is TGTGCCACCCGTTGGGAGGGCTACGAGCAGTACTTC.

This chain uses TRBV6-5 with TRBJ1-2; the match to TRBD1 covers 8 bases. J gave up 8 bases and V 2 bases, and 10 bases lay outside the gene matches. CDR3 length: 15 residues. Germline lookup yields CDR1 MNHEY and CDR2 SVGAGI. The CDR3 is CASSYRRQGRSGYTF. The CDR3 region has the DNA TGTGCCAGCAGTTACAGGCGACAGGGGAGAAGCGGCTACACCTTC.

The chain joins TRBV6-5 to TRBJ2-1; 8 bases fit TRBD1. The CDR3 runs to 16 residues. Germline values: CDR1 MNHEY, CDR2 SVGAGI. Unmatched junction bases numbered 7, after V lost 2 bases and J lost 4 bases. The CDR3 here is CASSYPGQGRYNEQFF. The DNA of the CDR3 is TGTGCCAGCAGTTACCCCGGACAGGGCAGATACAATGAGCAGTTCTTC.

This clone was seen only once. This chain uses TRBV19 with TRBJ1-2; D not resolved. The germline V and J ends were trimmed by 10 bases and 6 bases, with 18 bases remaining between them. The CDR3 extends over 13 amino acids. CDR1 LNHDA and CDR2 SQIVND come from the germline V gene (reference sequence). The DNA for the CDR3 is TGTGCCATCTCGAGCCACAGTCTAAATGGCTACACCTTC. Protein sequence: CAISSHSLNGYTF.

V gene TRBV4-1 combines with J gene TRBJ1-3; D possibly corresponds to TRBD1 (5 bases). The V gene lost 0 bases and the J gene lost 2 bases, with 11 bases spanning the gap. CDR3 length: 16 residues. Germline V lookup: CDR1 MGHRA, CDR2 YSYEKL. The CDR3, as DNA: TGCGCCAGCAGCCAAGAGCAGGGTTTAACTGGAAACACCATATATTTT. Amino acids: CASSQEQGLTGNTIYF.

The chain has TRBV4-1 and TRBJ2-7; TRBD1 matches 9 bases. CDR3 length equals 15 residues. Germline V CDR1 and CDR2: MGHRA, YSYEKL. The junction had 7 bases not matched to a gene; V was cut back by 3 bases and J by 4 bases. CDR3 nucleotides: TGCGCCAGCAGCCAGGGGACAGGGATACATTACGAGCAGTACTTC. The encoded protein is CASSQGTGIHYEQYF.

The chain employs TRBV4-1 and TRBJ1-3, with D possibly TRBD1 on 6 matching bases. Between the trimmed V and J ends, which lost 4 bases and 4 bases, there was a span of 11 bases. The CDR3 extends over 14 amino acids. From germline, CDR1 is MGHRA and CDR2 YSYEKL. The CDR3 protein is CASSPAGVGNTIYF. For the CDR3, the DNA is TGCGCCAGCAGCCCCGCAGGGGTAGGAAACACCATATATTTT.

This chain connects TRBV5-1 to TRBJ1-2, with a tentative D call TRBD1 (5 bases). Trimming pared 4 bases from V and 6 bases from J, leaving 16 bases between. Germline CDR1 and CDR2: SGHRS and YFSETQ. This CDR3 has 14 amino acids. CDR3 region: CASSHLQTEDGYTF. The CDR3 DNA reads TGCGCCAGCAGCCACCTTCAGACAGAGGATGGCTACACCTTC.

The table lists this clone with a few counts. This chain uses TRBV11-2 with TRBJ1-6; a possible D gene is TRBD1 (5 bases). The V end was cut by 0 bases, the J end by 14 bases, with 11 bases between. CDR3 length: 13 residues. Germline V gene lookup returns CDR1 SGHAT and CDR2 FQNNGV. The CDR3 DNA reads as TGTGCCAGCAGCTTAGACCAGGGATTGGCCCTCCACTTT. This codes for CASSLDQGLALHF.

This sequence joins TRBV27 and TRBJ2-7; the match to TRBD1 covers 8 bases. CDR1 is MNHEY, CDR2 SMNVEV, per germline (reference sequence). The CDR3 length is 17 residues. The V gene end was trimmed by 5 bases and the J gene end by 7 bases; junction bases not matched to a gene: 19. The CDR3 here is CASSPVSRVLQGGEQYF. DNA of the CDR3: TGTGCCAGCAGTCCTGTTTCACGAGTCCTACAGGGGGGTGAGCAGTACTTC.